The clone carrying this T cell receptor (beta chain) was observed once. Seattle patient enrollment occurred during active infection, with longitudinal follow-up thereafter. In the original processing: Nucleated cell counts were estimated from reference gene primer amplification. Some clones are missing from TCRdb's copy, which holds only in-frame ones; the method was immunoSEQ multiplex PCR. V and J calls and clone size come straight from that table; D and trimming were deduced from the DNA. The repertoire holds some 360,000 clones, around 87% seen once, with about 2.3% in the top ten. This sample is part of a study of blood T cell repertoires in COVID-19. Study background: Specimens from acute and convalescent COVID-19 originated in the United States, Italy and Spain. PBMCs, B-cell-depleted T cells, or T cells were the source of the cDNA or gDNA that made up the material.

The sequenced material came from peripheral blood. The sequence derives from a woman aged 60-70 years with COVID-19, enrolled during active disease.

This CDR3 is CASSLPDFYGYTF. The CDR3, as DNA: TGTGCCAGCAGCTTACCAGACTTCTATGGCTACACCTTC. The V call is TRBV7-9, the J call TRBJ1-2; D gene ambiguous. Germline V gene lookup returns CDR1 SEHNR and CDR2 FQNEAQ (reference sequence). Trimming pared 2 bases from V and 4 bases from J, leaving 8 bases between. The CDR3 is 13 residues long.